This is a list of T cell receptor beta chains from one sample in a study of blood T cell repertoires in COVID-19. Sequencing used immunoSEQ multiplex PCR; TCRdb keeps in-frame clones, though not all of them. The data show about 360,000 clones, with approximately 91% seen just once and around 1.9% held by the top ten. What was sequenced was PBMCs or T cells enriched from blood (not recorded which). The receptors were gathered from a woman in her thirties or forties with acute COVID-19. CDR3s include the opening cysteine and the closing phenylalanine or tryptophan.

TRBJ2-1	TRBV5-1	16	CASSLREGALRDEQFF
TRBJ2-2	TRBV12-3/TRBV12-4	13	CASSCIGQGELFF
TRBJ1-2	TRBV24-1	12	CATSSTVDGYTF
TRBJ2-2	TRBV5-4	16	CASSQPGLATTGELFF
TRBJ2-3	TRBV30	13	CAWMGQFADTQYF
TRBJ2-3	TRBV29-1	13	CSVEERGRGTQYF
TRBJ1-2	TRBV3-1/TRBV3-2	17	CASSQDGAGHVNYGYTF
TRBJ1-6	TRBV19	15	CASSLTPGTPGPLHF
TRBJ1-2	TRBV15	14	CATSRDKPDDGYTF
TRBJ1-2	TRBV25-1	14	CASSDGPEAHGYTF
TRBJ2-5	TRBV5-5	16	CASSTLYRDSEKTQYF
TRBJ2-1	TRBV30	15	CAWSASGLAGGEQFF
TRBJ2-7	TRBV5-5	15	CASSSGGGAVHEQYF
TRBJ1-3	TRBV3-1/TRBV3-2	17	CASSLRQGPFSGNTIYF
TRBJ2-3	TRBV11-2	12	CASSLAHYTQYF
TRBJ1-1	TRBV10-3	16	CAISESMGGTNTEAFF
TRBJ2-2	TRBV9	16	CASSVGAGEEAGELFF
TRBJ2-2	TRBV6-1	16	CASSELIAGGPGELFF